This TCR beta chain was identified in a study of CD8 T cells in Susac syndrome (dated by TCRdb to the late 2010s). Background on the whole study: Among the Susac syndrome patients who were sequenced, clinically active disease was present in over 5 and clinical remission was observed in eight. The study used repertoire sequencing to test whether antigen drove CD8+ T cell activation and differentiation in Susac syndrome. The study compared CD8+ T cell repertoire clonality among 11 to 12 healthy donors, around 14 Susac syndrome patients and fewer than 19 multiple sclerosis patients. At blood withdrawal, Susac syndrome patients were either therapy-naive, taking corticosteroids (in some cases with IVIg as well), or taking IVIg alone.

RNA was extracted with the RNeasy kit and about 0.5 to 1 ug was reverse transcribed using random hexamers. The immunoSEQ multiplex PCR assay, covering 54 Vbeta and 13 Jbeta segments, was used to amplify TCR beta CDR3 regions. PCR amplification bias was corrected by using a synthetic template baseline for primer optimization and computational correction. As for the authors' bioinformatics: Reads were annotated to V, D and J genes per IMGT and analyzed with immunoSEQ Analyzer, keeping only productive sequences. To calculate clonality, Shannon entropy was normalized by log2 of the number of productive unique sequences and then subtracted from one. Public and private clones were assessed among the 100 most prevalent clones of each patient and control. Clones were defined as Susac-specific if absent from the healthy and MS cohorts, from around 1,000 published viral clones and from other ImmuneACCESS disease sequences. TCRdb cleaned the public reads at Q25 with fastp, built clones with MiXCR and kept in-frame beta chains. Rows matching on CDR3 protein sequence are summarized as one entry with the most common DNA and genes. The V and J calls and clone size are TCRdb's, not the authors'. A total of about 83,000 distinct CDR3 sequences appear in this sample, around 95% of them only once. The ten largest account for 0.45% to 0.5% of the sample.

CDR1 and CDR2 were assigned from the germline V gene as SGHTA and FQGNSA. The CDR3 starts with the cysteine, ends with the phenylalanine, and has 14 residues. The CDR3 DNA has 42 bases and is translated from base 1. Deletion took 4 bases off V and 7 bases off J, with a span of 14 bases between the germline ends. General study outcomes and caveats: The number of individuals in the TCR sequencing and HLA analysis was acknowledged as relatively small. In the total CD8+ and CD8+ TEMRA repertoires, over 15 and five Susac-specific public clones, respectively, were identified. Clonal expansion was observed in Susac syndrome CD8+ repertoires, with the highest expansion in CD8+ TEMRA cells and greater expansion in clinically active than in remitting patients.

This clonotype was recorded once. It lacks a known antigen. It has no much larger one-base neighbor in the sample; base qualities were not kept. One read alone makes for weak evidence. Peripheral blood CD8+ and CD4+ T cells from healthy donors, Susac syndrome patients and multiple sclerosis patients were profiled using high-throughput TCR beta sequencing. Susac syndrome patients met recently defined diagnostic criteria for definite or probable disease. CD8+ TEMRA cells were enriched by FACS, while bulk CD8+ and CD4+ T cells were purified by magnetic negative isolation. Blood was drawn into EDTA tubes, processed within 24 hours, and PBMCs were isolated by density gradient centrifugation. PBMCs intended for TCR sequencing were cryopreserved in liquid nitrogen and thawed later in a water bath at 37 degrees C. The sorted or isolated CD4+, CD8+ and CD8+ TEMRA cells reached a purity of at least 90%.

This clonotype was obtained from a human donor with Susac syndrome. The chain uses TRBV7-2 and TRBJ2-1, with the D call perhaps TRBD1 or TRBD2, each one matching 5 bases. Sequencing used CD8+ T cells from PBMCs. The CDR3 sequence is CASSWTMSGNEQFF. The DNA sequence reads TGTGCCAGCAGCTGGACAATGTCGGGGAATGAGCAGTTCTTC.